The 18 T cell receptor beta chains presented below share a single source sample, sequenced in a study of T cells expressing NK-cell markers. TCRdb reprocessed the 5' RACE reads and stores each CDR3 protein as one record, lacking DNA. The sample holds 500,000 or so distinct CDR3 sequences. Material for sequencing was blood T cells: a sorted CD56 or NKG2C T cell subset, CD4+ or CD8+ T cells, or bulk PBMC T cells (not recorded which). The receptor source for this set is a man between 18 and 35 years old in good health.

The CDR3 sequence is CASSWIGQGIGETQYF. The rearrangement joins TRBV5-6 to TRBJ2-5; the D gene TCRdb calls, TRBD1, cannot be checked with no DNA. Germline loops: CDR1 SGHDT, CDR2 YYEEEE. There are 16 residues in the CDR3.

The rearrangement uses TRBV5-1 and TRBJ2-3; TCRdb picks TRBD2, but there is no DNA to check that call. This CDR3 region has 18 residues. The germline V gene has CDR1 SGHRS and CDR2 YFSETQ. CDR3 in amino acids: CASSSKPGLAGSTDTQYF.

J is TRBJ2-3 and V is TRBV6-2 or TRBV6-3; TCRdb outputs TRBD1, but without DNA this stays unchecked. The CDR3 runs to 17 residues. Looked up from germline, CDR1 is MNHEY and CDR2 is SVGEGT. This chain's CDR3 is CASGRETGTARTDTQYF.

The V call is TRBV6-1, the J call TRBJ2-1; the TCRdb D gene call, TRBD2, has no DNA to confirm it. CDR3 size: 13 residues. Germline CDR1 MNHNS, CDR2 SASEGT. The CDR3 is CASSSINRASPFF.

The J gene is TRBJ2-5, the V gene TRBV20-1; the D call from TCRdb, TRBD2, cannot be confirmed without DNA. The germline gives CDR1 DFQATT, CDR2 SNEGSKA (reference sequence). This CDR3 spans 17 amino acids. CDR3: CSASRSGRESPQETQYF.

The V and J genes are TRBV5-1 and TRBJ2-3; TCRdb outputs TRBD1, but without DNA this stays unchecked. The CDR3 spans 16 residues. Germline V lookup: CDR1 SGHRS, CDR2 YFSETQ. The CDR3: CATRTGRDISGDTQYF.

This chain links TRBV7-9 with TRBJ2-7; absent DNA, TCRdb's TRBD1 call cannot be checked. Germline assignment: CDR1 SEHNR and CDR2 FQNEAQ (reference sequence). This CDR3 region has 16 residues. The CDR3 loop is CASSPLTGGRAYEQYF.

This sequence joins TRBV29-1 and TRBJ2-3; absent DNA, TCRdb's TRBD1 call cannot be checked. In germline, CDR1 is SQVTM, CDR2 ANQGSEA. The CDR3 has 13 residues. The CDR3 here is CSVKQGATDTQYF.

V is TRBV7-9 and J is TRBJ2-1. CDR3 length equals 16 residues. The germline V gene has CDR1 SEHNR and CDR2 FQNEAQ (reference sequence). The CDR3 loop is CASSLRLPLSYNEQFF.

The chain carries TRBV9 and TRBJ2-5; absent DNA, TCRdb's TRBD1 call cannot be checked. Per the germline V gene, CDR1 is SGDLS and CDR2 is YYNGEE. CDR3 size: 14 residues. This chain's CDR3 is CASSVGQGGKTQYF.

V is TRBV5-1 and J is TRBJ2-3; without DNA, the TCRdb call of TRBD1 cannot be checked. The CDR3 runs to 14 residues. Per germline, CDR1 SGHRS and CDR2 YFSETQ. CDR3 loop: CASSLEQGSDTQYF.

The chain couples TRBV12-3 or TRBV12-4 to TRBJ1-6; checking the TCRdb D call of TRBD1 is not possible without DNA. The CDR3 extends over 15 amino acids. The CDR3 region is CASSATGIYNSPLHF.

This chain links TRBV19 with TRBJ2-7; no DNA is available, so the TRBD2 call from TCRdb remains unchecked. CDR3 length: 15 amino acids. Per the germline V gene, CDR1 is LNHDA and CDR2 is SQIVND (reference sequence). The CDR3 protein is CASTPDGALRGEQYF.

The chain recombines TRBV11-2 with TRBJ1-2. This CDR3 has 13 residues. The germline V gene has CDR1 SGHAT and CDR2 FQNNGV. This CDR3 reads CASSFGLNYGYTF.

CDR3 amino acids: CSAWTLGSWANEQFF. The V gene is TRBV20-1, the J gene TRBJ2-1. CDR1 and CDR2 from the germline V gene are DFQATT and SNEGSKA (reference sequence). This CDR3 contains 15 residues.

The J gene is TRBJ2-1, the V gene TRBV12-3 or TRBV12-4. This CDR3 region has 13 residues. CDR3 loop: CASSLGGLLSGFF.

This chain joins TRBV12-3 or TRBV12-4 and TRBJ2-2. The CDR3 has 11 amino acids. The CDR3 spells CASSFLGELFF.

The chain carries TRBV7-2 and TRBJ2-7; TCRdb calls TRBD1, which cannot be checked without DNA. In germline, CDR1 is SGHTA, CDR2 FQGNSA. This CDR3 contains 15 residues. CDR3 region: CASSLPTASGYEQYF.